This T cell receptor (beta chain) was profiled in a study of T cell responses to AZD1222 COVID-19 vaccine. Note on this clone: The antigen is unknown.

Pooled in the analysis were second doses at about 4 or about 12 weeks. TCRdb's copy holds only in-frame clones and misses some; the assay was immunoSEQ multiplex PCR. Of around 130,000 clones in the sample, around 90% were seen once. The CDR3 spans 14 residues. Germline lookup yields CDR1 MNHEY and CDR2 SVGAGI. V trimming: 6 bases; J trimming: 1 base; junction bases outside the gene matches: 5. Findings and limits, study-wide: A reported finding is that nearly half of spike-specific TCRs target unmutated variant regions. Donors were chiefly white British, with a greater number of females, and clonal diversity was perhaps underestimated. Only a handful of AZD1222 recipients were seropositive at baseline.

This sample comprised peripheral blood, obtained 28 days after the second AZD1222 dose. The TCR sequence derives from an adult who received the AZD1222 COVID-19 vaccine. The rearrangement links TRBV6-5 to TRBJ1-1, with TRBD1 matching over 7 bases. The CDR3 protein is CASRAGTANTEAFF. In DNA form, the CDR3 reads TGTGCCAGCAGGGCCGGGACAGCGAACACTGAAGCTTTCTTT.